A selection of T cell receptor beta chains follows, all from one sample in a study of blood T cell repertoires in COVID-19. TCRdb keeps only in-frame clones here, not all; method: immunoSEQ multiplex PCR. The sample includes about 260,000 clones, approximately 86% seen only once; the top ten take roughly 5%. Input material: peripheral blood. Receptors originate from a woman aged 55-69 years with COVID-19, enrolled during active disease. Both conserved end residues are part of each CDR3. A D gene is named only where the DNA matches it firmly. Where a row states a size, it is once, few, many or the class of an expanded clone; other rows omit it.

J: TRBJ1-2; length: 13; V: TRBV7-9; size: -; D: TRBD1; DNA: TGTGCCAGCAGCTCCGACAGGGAAGAGGGCTACACCTTC; CDR3: CASSSDREEGYTF
J: TRBJ1-1; length: 15; V: TRBV7-9; size: -; D: -; DNA: TGTGCCAGCAGCACAGGGACCTACATGAACACTGAAGCTTTCTTT; CDR3: CASSTGTYMNTEAFF
J: TRBJ2-5; length: 13; V: TRBV28; size: -; D: TRBD2; DNA: TGTGCCAGCCGACTAGCGGCGACGGAGACCCAGTACTTC; CDR3: CASRLAATETQYF
J: TRBJ2-3; length: 16; V: TRBV5-1; size: -; D: -; DNA: TGCGCCAGCAGCCCCGGTAATACCCGTAGCACAGATACGCAGTATTTT; CDR3: CASSPGNTRSTDTQYF
J: TRBJ2-5; length: 15; V: TRBV5-1; size: -; D: TRBD1; DNA: TGCGCCAGCACAAGACAGGGCCTACAAGTAGAGACCCAGTACTTC; CDR3: CASTRQGLQVETQYF
J: TRBJ1-4; length: 16; V: TRBV18; size: once; D: -; DNA: TGTGCCAGCTCACCGACTACCGGCGGAAGGAATGAAAAACTGTTTTTT; CDR3: CASSPTTGGRNEKLFF
J: TRBJ1-5; length: 16; V: TRBV6-2/TRBV6-3; size: -; D: TRBD1; DNA: TGTGCCAGCAGCGTCGGAGGTGGACAGGGGACTGGGCCCCAGCATTTT; CDR3: CASSVGGGQGTGPQHF
J: TRBJ2-7; length: 15; V: TRBV30; size: -; D: TRBD2; DNA: TGTGCCTGGAGGTCCGGGAGGCTCATCGCGTACGAGCAGTACTTC; CDR3: CAWRSGRLIAYEQYF
J: TRBJ2-1; length: 18; V: TRBV28; size: -; D: TRBD2; DNA: TGTGCCAGCAGTTTAACGACTAGCGGGAGGGCCACCTACAATGAGCAGTTCTTC; CDR3: CASSLTTSGRATYNEQFF
J: TRBJ2-4; length: 13; V: TRBV6-6; size: -; D: -; DNA: TGTGCCAGCAGTTACAGGGGATTGGACATTCAGTACTTC; CDR3: CASSYRGLDIQYF
J: TRBJ2-5; length: 16; V: TRBV5-1; size: -; D: TRBD2; DNA: TGCGCCAGCACCTTTGAGGTAGCGGGAAAATCAGAGACCCAGTACTTC; CDR3: CASTFEVAGKSETQYF
J: TRBJ1-5; length: 13; V: TRBV19; size: -; D: -; DNA: TGTGCCAGTACCCGGTCTAGCAATCAGCCCCAGCATTTT; CDR3: CASTRSSNQPQHF
J: TRBJ1-1; length: 14; V: TRBV18; size: few; D: -; DNA: TGTGCCAGCTCACCAAGCGGGGGCGGCACTGAAGCTTTCTTT; CDR3: CASSPSGGGTEAFF
J: TRBJ2-5; length: 11; V: TRBV6-5; size: -; D: -; DNA: TGTGCCAGCATGAATAGAGAGACCCAGTACTTC; CDR3: CASMNRETQYF
J: TRBJ2-1; length: 12; V: TRBV5-1; size: -; D: -; DNA: TGCGCCAGCGGCCGGGGAGACAATGAGCAGTTCTTC; CDR3: CASGRGDNEQFF
J: TRBJ2-1; length: 16; V: TRBV18; size: -; D: TRBD1; DNA: TGTGCCAGCTCACCAGTGACAGGGGGTTGGTACAATGAACAGTTCTTC; CDR3: CASSPVTGGWYNEQFF
J: TRBJ1-1; length: 13; V: TRBV30; size: -; D: -; DNA: TGTGCCTGGATGTGGGAGGTGAACACTGAAGCTTTCTTT; CDR3: CAWMWEVNTEAFF
J: TRBJ1-3; length: 15; V: TRBV5-1; size: -; D: -; DNA: TGCGCCAGCAGCTTGGACCGGGGCTCTGGAAACACCATATATTTT; CDR3: CASSLDRGSGNTIYF
J: TRBJ1-1; length: 13; V: TRBV19; size: -; D: -; DNA: TGTGCCAGTAGTCGACAAGTGAACACTGAAGCTTTCTTT; CDR3: CASSRQVNTEAFF
J: TRBJ1-2; length: 13; V: TRBV29-1; size: once; D: -; DNA: TGCAGCGTTGTTACAGCTATGAACTATGGCTACACCTTC; CDR3: CSVVTAMNYGYTF
J: TRBJ1-2; length: 14; V: TRBV29-1; size: few; D: -; DNA: TGCAGCGCCGGCAGCCCGGCAGGGCGAGCTGGCTACACCTTC; CDR3: CSAGSPAGRAGYTF
J: TRBJ2-3; length: 14; V: TRBV2; size: -; D: -; DNA: TGTGCCAGCAGTGAATATAGCTCCACAGATACGCAGTATTTT; CDR3: CASSEYSSTDTQYF
J: TRBJ1-6; length: 14; V: TRBV19; size: few; D: TRBD1; DNA: TGTGCCAGCCGGATAGGACAGGGAAATTCACCCCTCCACTTT; CDR3: CASRIGQGNSPLHF
J: TRBJ1-2; length: 12; V: TRBV30; size: -; D: -; DNA: TGTGCCTTGAAACCAGGGCGTTATGGCTACACCTTC; CDR3: CALKPGRYGYTF
J: TRBJ2-2; length: 17; V: TRBV3-1/TRBV3-2; size: -; D: TRBD2; DNA: TGTGCCAGCAGCCAAGGGTTAGCGGGAGGGCCGACCGGGGAGCTGTTTTTT; CDR3: CASSQGLAGGPTGELFF
J: TRBJ2-2; length: 18; V: TRBV4-1; size: -; D: TRBD2; DNA: TGCGCCAGCAGCCAAGGACCGGGACTAGCGGACCACACCGGGGAGCTGTTTTTT; CDR3: CASSQGPGLADHTGELFF
J: TRBJ2-3; length: 19; V: TRBV6-2/TRBV6-3; size: -; D: TRBD2; DNA: TGTGCCAGCAGTTACTCGAGAAGCGGGAGGGATCGGGCTGCAGATACGCAGTATTTT; CDR3: CASSYSRSGRDRAADTQYF
J: TRBJ1-4; length: 15; V: TRBV19; size: once; D: TRBD1; DNA: TGTGCCAGTAGTCCCGGGAGGGGGCCTAATGAAAAACTGTTTTTT; CDR3: CASSPGRGPNEKLFF
J: TRBJ2-1; length: 15; V: TRBV5-1; size: -; D: TRBD2; DNA: TGCGCCAGCAGCTTCCTAGCGGCGTCCTACAATGAGCAGTTCTTC; CDR3: CASSFLAASYNEQFF
J: TRBJ1-5; length: 15; V: TRBV2; size: -; D: -; DNA: TGTGCCAGCAGTGAAGACAGCTATAGCAATCAGCCCCAGCATTTT; CDR3: CASSEDSYSNQPQHF
J: TRBJ2-7; length: 15; V: TRBV7-6; size: -; D: -; DNA: TGTGCCAGCAGCTTAGCCCCCGGACACGACTACGAGCAGTACTTC; CDR3: CASSLAPGHDYEQYF
J: TRBJ2-5; length: 14; V: TRBV7-3; size: -; D: TRBD2; DNA: TGTGCCAGCAGCCTCGGGACTAGTCCCGGGACCCAGTACTTC; CDR3: CASSLGTSPGTQYF
J: TRBJ1-1; length: 13; V: TRBV7-9; size: once; D: -; DNA: TGTGCCAGCAGCTCACAGGGAGATACTGAAGCTTTCTTT; CDR3: CASSSQGDTEAFF
J: TRBJ1-6; length: 17; V: TRBV19; size: -; D: -; DNA: TGTGCCAGTAGTATATTGGGCCAGGGGATGGATAATTCACCCCTCCACTTT; CDR3: CASSILGQGMDNSPLHF
J: TRBJ1-2; length: 12; V: TRBV7-2; size: -; D: -; DNA: TGTGCCAGCAGCCAAGACAGGCGTGGCTACACCTTC; CDR3: CASSQDRRGYTF
J: TRBJ2-7; length: 11; V: TRBV20-1; size: -; D: -; DNA: TGCAGTGCCCCGTATTCCTACGAGCAGTACTTC; CDR3: CSAPYSYEQYF